These 14 T cell receptor beta chains originate from one sample sequenced in a study of neoadjuvant nivolumab and ipilimumab in lung cancer. The data were produced by immunoSEQ multiplex PCR, yet TCRdb's version contains in-frame clones alone and is incomplete. The sample records 20,000 to 25,000 clones, approximately 86% being singletons. The source material was peripheral blood, sampled before neoadjuvant nivolumab, alone or with ipilimumab. Every receptor here comes from an adult with non-small cell lung cancer.

V usage is TRBV4-1 and J usage is TRBJ1-1; D remains ambiguous. The V and J ends lost 0 bases and 11 bases respectively, with 13 bases between them. Germline assignment: CDR1 MGHRA and CDR2 YSYEKL. CDR3 length equals 13 residues. The CDR3 region is CASSQDPASHAFF. CDR3 nucleotide sequence: TGCGCCAGCAGCCAAGATCCTGCCAGTCACGCTTTCTTT.

This clone was observed a single time. The junction departs from the called germline gene at one end, perhaps through a read error. The V and J genes are TRBV7-7 and TRBJ2-7; D gene unclear. The V gene's germline CDR1 is SSHAT and CDR2 FNYEAQ (reference sequence). CDR3 length: 13 residues. In DNA, the CDR3 is TGTGCTAGCAGCCCGGGCCTCTCCTACGAGCAGTACTTC. It codes for CASSPGLSYEQYF.

This rearrangement joins TRBV7-9 to TRBJ1-1; D is possibly TRBD1 (6 bases). The V end was cut by 2 bases, the J end by 4 bases, with 14 bases between. This CDR3 contains 15 residues. CDR1 is SEHNR, CDR2 FQNEAQ, per germline (reference sequence). The CDR3 is CASSLRGGGGTEAFF. The CDR3 DNA reads TGTGCCAGCAGCTTAAGGGGGGGTGGAGGCACTGAAGCTTTCTTT.

This chain connects TRBV29-1 to TRBJ1-2; the D is unclear. Germline V lookup: CDR1 SQVTM, CDR2 ANQGSEA. Trimming left V 4 bases short and J 4 bases short, with 13 bases between. The CDR3 runs 13 residues. The CDR3 protein is CSVASSSLYGYTF. CDR3 DNA: TGCAGCGTTGCAAGTTCCAGCCTCTATGGCTACACCTTC. The complete variable domain, with remaining parts taken from reference TRBV29-1 and TRBJ1-2, reads SAVISQKPSRDICQRGTSLTIQCQVDSQVTMMFWYRQQPGQSLTLIATANQGSEATYESGFVIDKFPISRPNLTFSTLTVSNMSPEDSSIYLCSVASSSLYGYTFGSGTRLTVV.

The V gene is TRBV14, the J gene TRBJ1-4, with D unclear. Germline V gene sequence: CDR1 SGHDN, CDR2 FVKESK. The V end was cut by 1 base, the J end by 8 bases, with 8 bases between. This CDR3 spans 13 amino acids. CDR3 nucleotide sequence: TGTGCCAGCAGCCAAGCCGCCGGGGAAAAACTGTTTTTT. This encodes CASSQAAGEKLFF.

V usage is TRBV27 and J usage is TRBJ2-2, with D perhaps assigned TRBD1 or TRBD2 (5 bases each). V dropped 7 bases and J dropped 7 bases, with 13 bases sitting between them. This CDR3 comprises 13 residues. CDR1 and CDR2 (germline): MNHEY, SMNVEV (reference sequence). CDR3 in DNA: TGTGCCAGCAAAAGGGGCCGGGACGGGGAGCTGTTTTTT. Translated: CASKRGRDGELFF.

The rearrangement joins TRBV9 to TRBJ1-4; D is unclear. The CDR3 totals 14 residues. Germline-derived CDR1 and CDR2 are SGDLS and YYNGEE. V lost 0 bases to trimming and J lost 0 bases, with 3 bases between them. CDR3 sequence reads: CASSVVPTNEKLFF. As DNA, the CDR3 is TGTGCCAGCAGCGTAGTACCAACTAATGAAAAACTGTTTTTT.

The genes are TRBV27 and TRBJ1-1, with D perhaps TRBD1 (5 bases). Looked up from germline, CDR1 is MNHEY and CDR2 is SMNVEV (reference sequence). CDR3 length equals 14 residues. Between the trimmed V and J ends, which lost 4 bases and 4 bases, there was a span of 13 bases. CDR3: CASSWLVGGTEAFF. The CDR3 DNA follows: TGTGCCAGCAGTTGGTTAGTGGGGGGCACTGAAGCTTTCTTT.

This chain uses TRBV11-3 with TRBJ2-1, with D perhaps TRBD1 or TRBD2 (5 bases each). Germline V CDR1 and CDR2: SGHNT, YENEEA. This CDR3 spans 11 amino acids. V was pared by 5 bases and J by 9 bases, with 8 bases between. The CDR3 DNA reads as TGTGCCAGCAGCAAAGGGACTGAGCAGTTCTTC. The encoded protein is CASSKGTEQFF.

The table lists this clone with a few counts. The V call is TRBV4-2, the J call TRBJ2-7, with D possibly matching TRBD2 (6 bases). Germline V CDR1 and CDR2: LGHNA, YNFKEQ. The V and J ends lost 0 bases and 0 bases respectively, with 12 bases between them. The CDR3 has 16 amino acids. DNA for the CDR3: TGTGCCAGCAGCCAAGATTGGGCTAGCGACTCCTACGAGCAGTACTTC. Encoded protein: CASSQDWASDSYEQYF.

The rearrangement uses TRBV7-9 and TRBJ2-1; D unclear. The CDR3 contains 15 residues. The V gene's germline CDR1 is SEHNR and CDR2 FQNEAQ (reference sequence). Between the trimmed V and J ends, which lost 5 bases and 4 bases, there was a span of 15 bases. In nucleotides, the CDR3 is TGTGCCAGCAGCCACTTAGACCAAAGGTACAATGAGCAGTTCTTC. Translation: CASSHLDQRYNEQFF.

This clone came up once. The CDR3 region is CASRLMNTEAFF. DNA of the CDR3: TGTGCCAGCAGACTCATGAACACTGAAGCTTTCTTT. The V gene is TRBV2, the J gene TRBJ1-1; no firm D call. The CDR3 consists of 12 residues. Per the germline V gene, CDR1 is SNHLY and CDR2 is FYNNEI. Deletions cut 6 bases from V and 0 bases from J, with 5 bases between. The complete variable domain, with remaining parts taken from reference TRBV2 and TRBJ1-1, reads EPEVTQTPSHQVTQMGQEVILRCVPISNHLYFYWYRQILGQKVEFLVSFYNNEISEKSEIFDDQFSVERPDGSNFTLKIRSTKLEDSAMYFCASRLMNTEAFFGQGTRLTVV.

The rearrangement joins TRBV7-2 to TRBJ2-1, with D tentatively TRBD1 or TRBD2 (5 bases each). This CDR3 has 14 residues. V was pared by 4 bases and J by 13 bases, with 20 bases between. Germline assignment: CDR1 SGHTA and CDR2 FQGNSA. Here the CDR3 reads CASSWAREGASQFF. The CDR3 DNA is TGTGCCAGCAGCTGGGCTCGGGAAGGGGCATCTCAGTTCTTC.

CDR3 bases: TGTGCCAGCAGTCACAGGGACAGAGGAAATGAAAAACTGTTTTTT. Protein sequence: CASSHRDRGNEKLFF. This chain links TRBV6-6 with TRBJ1-4, with 7 bases lining up with TRBD1. The CDR3 has 15 residues. Germline V CDR1 and CDR2: MNHNY, SVGAGI (reference sequence). Losses at the gene ends were 5 bases for V and 5 bases for J; bases not matched to a gene: 8.